The rows below give T cell receptor beta chains drawn from one sample of a study of cytomegalovirus exposure and HLA in healthy donors. The data were produced by immunoSEQ multiplex PCR, yet TCRdb's version contains in-frame clones alone and is incomplete. The table includes about 93,000 clones, roughly 80% detected once. The sequenced sample consisted of PBMCs. The receptors were sampled from a boy aged 5-17 years in good health and CMV-seronegative. CDR3s include the opening cysteine and the closing phenylalanine or tryptophan. A D gene is named only where the DNA matches it firmly. Clone sizes are given selectively: once, few, many, or a class where the clone is expanded.

size | D | J | V | length | CDR3 | DNA
few | TRBD1 | TRBJ1-1 | TRBV28 | 12 | CASTRQGAEAFF | TGTGCCAGCACCCGACAGGGAGCTGAAGCTTTCTTT
once | TRBD1 | TRBJ2-7 | TRBV7-7 | 14 | CASSPDRGRGEQYF | TGTGCCAGCAGCCCGGACAGGGGTCGAGGCGAGCAGTACTTC
few | . | TRBJ1-1 | TRBV7-9 | 12 | CASSSHNTEAFF | TGTGCCAGCAGTTCCCATAACACTGAAGCTTTCTTT
. | . | TRBJ1-4 | TRBV9 | 14 | CASSVDTTNEKLFF | TGTGCCAGCAGCGTAGACACAACTAATGAAAAACTGTTTTTT
few | TRBD1 | TRBJ2-1 | TRBV4-3 | 13 | CASSSTGGNEQFF | TGCGCCAGCAGCTCGACAGGGGGCAATGAGCAGTTCTTC
. | . | TRBJ1-2 | TRBV4-1 | 15 | CASSQAGRGRYGYTF | TGCGCCAGCAGCCAAGCAGGCAGGGGAAGGTATGGCTACACCTTC
. | . | TRBJ2-2 | TRBV4-2 | 15 | CASSQDLGNTGELFF | TGTGCCAGCAGCCAAGATCTAGGGAACACCGGGGAGCTGTTTTTT
. | . | TRBJ1-1 | TRBV4-1 | 17 | CASSQTRWGRVDIEAFF | TGCGCCAGCAGCCAAACCAGGTGGGGGCGCGTAGATATTGAAGCTTTCTTT
. | . | TRBJ1-2 | TRBV30 | 16 | CAWSPRPGQLLYGYTF | TGTGCCTGGAGCCCTAGGCCGGGACAACTTCTCTATGGCTACACCTTC
. | . | TRBJ2-3 | TRBV7-6 | 14 | CASSLTGPADTQYF | TGTGCCAGCAGCCTCACAGGGCCCGCAGATACGCAGTATTTT
. | . | TRBJ2-1 | TRBV7-9 | 15 | CASSLADSFYNEQFF | TGTGCCAGCAGCTTAGCGGACAGCTTTTACAATGAGCAGTTCTTC
once | TRBD1 | TRBJ1-1 | TRBV7-9 | 16 | CASSFSLETGRTEAFF | TGTGCCAGCAGCTTTTCCCTTGAGACAGGGCGAACTGAAGCTTTCTTT
. | . | TRBJ1-1 | TRBV29-1 | 12 | CSGGGMDTEAFF | TGCAGCGGGGGGGGGATGGACACTGAAGCTTTCTTT
. | . | TRBJ1-6 | TRBV11-2 | 14 | CASSRHRVDSPLHF | TGTGCCAGCAGCCGGCACAGGGTAGACTCACCCCTCCACTTT
. | . | TRBJ1-3 | TRBV7-9 | 13 | CASSFYAENTIYF | TGTGCCAGCAGCTTCTACGCCGAAAACACCATATATTTT
. | . | TRBJ2-7 | TRBV11-3 | 14 | CASSLGFGNYEQYF | TGTGCCAGCAGCTTAGGTTTTGGCAACTACGAGCAGTACTTC
medium-sized | . | TRBJ1-2 | TRBV30 | 13 | CAWNIAVADGYTF | TGTGCCTGGAACATTGCCGTGGCTGATGGCTACACCTTC
. | . | TRBJ1-4 | TRBV6-5 | 15 | CASSSGGSVSEKLFF | TGTGCCAGCAGTTCCGGCGGGAGCGTAAGTGAAAAACTGTTTTTT
. | TRBD1 | TRBJ1-1 | TRBV7-9 | 15 | CASRSRQGSHGEAFF | TGTGCCAGCAGATCCAGACAGGGGTCCCATGGTGAAGCTTTCTTT
. | TRBD1 | TRBJ1-4 | TRBV4-3 | 18 | CASSLRRGLRGLNEKLFF | TGCGCCAGCAGCCTCAGGAGGGGGCTGAGGGGATTGAATGAAAAACTGTTTTTT